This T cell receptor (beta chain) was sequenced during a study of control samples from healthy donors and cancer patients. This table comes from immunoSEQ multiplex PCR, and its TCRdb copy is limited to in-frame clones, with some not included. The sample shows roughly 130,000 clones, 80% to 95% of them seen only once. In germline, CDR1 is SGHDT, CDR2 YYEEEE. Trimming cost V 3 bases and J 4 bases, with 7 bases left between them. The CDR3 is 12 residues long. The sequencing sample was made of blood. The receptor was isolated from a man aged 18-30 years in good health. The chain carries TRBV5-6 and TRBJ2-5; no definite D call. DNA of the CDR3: TGTGCCAGCAGCTCTCTTTTAGAGACCCAGTACTTC. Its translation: CASSSLLETQYF.